The text below deals with one T cell receptor (beta chain). Its cognate antigen is unknown. The sample originates from a study of cytomegalovirus exposure and HLA in healthy donors. About the research overall: In an early release, HLA-typed donors contributed some 80 million unique TCR sequences.

The ends were cut back, 3 bases at V and 2 bases at J, with 10 bases in the middle. The CDR3 sequence is 14 residues long. Germline lookup yields CDR1 SNHLY and CDR2 FYNNEI. Study-level points and caveats: Several V segments, TRBV6-2 and TRBV6-3 among them, could not be told apart and were dropped. Sequencing likely caused a cluster of highly shared sequence variants. Later on, an analysis showed TCR association rates differing by HLA locus, with DRB1 the most and HLA-C the fewest.

Both 60 Vbeta primers and 13 Jbeta primers went into the PCR. Measured with immunoSEQ multiplex PCR; TCRdb has only the in-frame clones, and not every one. The sample lists more than 150,000 clones; 70% to 85% were seen once. This clonotype was sampled from a girl aged 2-15 years in good health and CMV-seropositive. Sequencing was done on a sample of PBMCs. The V and J genes are TRBV2 and TRBJ1-2; D is possibly TRBD1 (6 bases). The CDR3 bases are TGTGCCAGCAGTGACGCAGGGGCGAACTATGGCTACACCTTC. This sequence encodes CASSDAGANYGYTF.